This T cell receptor beta chain was documented in a study of blood T cell repertoires in COVID-19. Clones were read by immunoSEQ multiplex PCR, and TCRdb kept only the in-frame ones, dropping some. The sample consists of fewer than 400,000 clones, around nine tenths of them appearing once. This CDR3 is built from 14 residues. CDR1 and CDR2 (germline): MNHEY, SMNVEV (reference sequence). V lost 6 bases, J lost 1 base, and 12 bases lay in between. The sequence derives from a woman aged 45-60 years who had recovered from COVID-19. Sequencing input: PBMCs or T cells enriched from blood (not recorded which). The chain uses TRBV27 and TRBJ1-2; D is undetermined. This chain's CDR3 is CASSLRSNNYGYTF. CDR3 bases: TGTGCCAGCAGCCTGCGCTCCAATAACTATGGCTACACCTTC.